These 21 T cell receptor beta chains originate from one sample sequenced in a study of cytomegalovirus exposure and HLA in healthy donors. Primers for the PCR totalled 60 Vbeta and 13 Jbeta. Only in-frame clones appear in the TCRdb table, and some are missing; sequencing was by immunoSEQ multiplex PCR. The repertoire holds over 250,000 clones, approximately 70% seen once, with approximately 2.5% in the top ten. The sequencing input was PBMCs. These receptors all come from a female donor in good health and CMV-seronegative.

The table lists this clone with a count of one. This rearrangement joins TRBV5-8 to TRBJ1-2, with 7 nucleotides matching TRBD1. Trimming took 5 bases from V and 5 from J; bases not matched to a gene: 9. The CDR3 is made up of 14 amino acids. Germline V gene data show CDR1 as SGHTS and CDR2 as YDEGEE. The CDR3 protein is CASRRRGTDYGYTF. CDR3 DNA: TGTGCCAGCAGGAGACGTGGGACAGATTATGGCTACACCTTC.

The chain uses TRBV19 and TRBJ2-7, with D possibly TRBD2 on 6 matching bases. The length of the CDR3 is 15 residues. V dropped 8 bases and J dropped 6 bases, with 23 bases sitting between them. Looked up from germline, CDR1 is LNHDA and CDR2 is SQIVND (reference sequence). CDR3 residues: CASSTRGYQGVEQYF. The CDR3 DNA sequence: TGTGCCAGTTCGACCCGGGGGTATCAAGGTGTCGAGCAGTACTTC.

The chain links TRBV7-9 to TRBJ1-4; 9 nucleotides match TRBD1. Losses at the gene ends were 0 bases for V and 7 bases for J; bases not matched to a gene: 6. The CDR3 spans 16 residues. CDR1 is SEHNR and CDR2 is FQNEAQ in the germline V gene (reference sequence). The CDR3 reads CASSLALQGAGEKLFF. CDR3 sequence (DNA): TGTGCCAGCAGCTTAGCCCTACAGGGGGCGGGTGAAAAACTGTTTTTT.

This chain connects TRBV29-1 to TRBJ2-1; the D gene is possibly TRBD1 (5 bases). The CDR3 is made up of 13 amino acids. Between the trimmed V and J ends, which lost 6 bases and 1 base, there was a span of 10 bases. Germline V gives CDR1 SQVTM, CDR2 ANQGSEA. DNA of the CDR3: TGCAGCGTAGGGGCCACGTCCTACAATGAGCAGTTCTTC. Translated, it gives CSVGATSYNEQFF.

This rearrangement joins TRBV27 to TRBJ1-5; D not resolved. Germline values: CDR1 MNHEY, CDR2 SMNVEV (reference sequence). V shed 5 bases and J shed 1 base, with 12 bases lying between them. The CDR3 is 15 residues long. The CDR3 loop reads CASSPTPRSNQPQHF. CDR3 DNA: TGTGCCAGCAGTCCGACACCGAGAAGCAATCAGCCCCAGCATTTT.

The chain links TRBV6-5 to TRBJ1-2; 7 bases are a match to TRBD1. The CDR3 is 14 amino acids. V lost 5 bases to trimming and J lost 7 bases; unmatched junction nucleotides: 10. Per germline, CDR1 MNHEY and CDR2 SVGAGI. CDR3 in amino acids: CASSDRDSPSGYTF. The CDR3 coding sequence is TGTGCCAGCAGTGACCGGGACAGTCCTAGTGGCTACACCTTC.

The chain has TRBV27 and TRBJ2-3; D is possibly TRBD2 (5 bases). The CDR3 sequence is 15 residues long. V lost 3 bases, J lost 0 bases, and 10 bases lay in between. Germline lookup yields CDR1 MNHEY and CDR2 SMNVEV (reference sequence). Here the CDR3 DNA reads TGTGCCAGCAGTTTCAGCGGTATCAGCACAGATACGCAGTATTTT. Its translation: CASSFSGISTDTQYF.

The rearrangement links TRBV5-1 to TRBJ2-2, with 8 bases identical to TRBD2. CDR1 SGHRS and CDR2 YFSETQ come from the germline V gene. CDR3 length: 14 amino acids. V gave up 2 bases and J gave up 6 bases; unmatched junction bases: 3. CDR3 sequence reads: CASSFLSGAGELFF. As DNA, the CDR3 is TGCGCCAGCAGCTTCCTTAGCGGGGCCGGGGAGCTGTTTTTT.

This clone was found once. This chain joins TRBV29-1 and TRBJ2-5; 8 positions agree with TRBD2. CDR3 length equals 14 residues. From germline, CDR1 is SQVTM and CDR2 ANQGSEA. Germline trimming cut 7 bases from V and 5 bases from J; bases unmatched to any gene: 12. CDR3 coding DNA: TGCAGCGCCTCTGGGGGACTAGTGAGCGAGACCCAGTACTTC. As protein: CSASGGLVSETQYF.

This clone was recorded a few times. The chain uses TRBV5-6 and TRBJ1-1; D gene ambiguous. Germline values: CDR1 SGHDT, CDR2 YYEEEE. V dropped 0 bases and J dropped 7 bases, with 7 bases sitting between them. The length of the CDR3 is 12 residues. The CDR3 protein is CASSLAAGEAFF. The CDR3 DNA reads TGTGCCAGCAGCTTGGCAGCAGGTGAAGCTTTCTTT. The entire variable domain, with the rest obtained from reference TRBV5-6 and TRBJ1-1, is as follows: DAGVTQSPTHLIKTRGQQVTLRCSPKSGHDTVSWYQQALGQGPQFIFQYYEEEERQRGNFPDRFSGHQFPNYSSELNVNALLLGDSALYLCASSLAAGEAFFGQGTRLTVV.

This chain joins TRBV11-2 and TRBJ1-4; TRBD1 matches 9 bases. Germline-derived CDR1 and CDR2 are SGHAT and FQNNGV. V shed 1 base, J shed 7 bases, and the junction held 10 bases outside the gene matches. CDR3 length: 17 amino acids. CDR3 amino acids: CASSLAPAGTGFEKLFF. CDR3 coding DNA: TGTGCCAGCAGCTTAGCCCCGGCCGGGACAGGGTTTGAAAAACTGTTTTTT.

J is TRBJ2-7 and V is TRBV30; 8 bases match TRBD1. There are 14 residues in the CDR3. The junction had 5 bases not matched to a gene; V was cut back by 1 base and J by 3 bases. Germline lookup yields CDR1 GTSNPN and CDR2 SVGIG (reference sequence). CDR3 region: CAWSGGTGGYEQYF. The DNA for the CDR3 is TGTGCCTGGAGTGGGGGAACAGGGGGCTACGAGCAGTACTTC.

This clone was detected only a few times. The chain links TRBV2 to TRBJ1-6; 7 bases align to TRBD1. Germline V lookup: CDR1 SNHLY, CDR2 FYNNEI. The CDR3 sequence is 14 residues long. V lost 6 bases to trimming and J lost 10 bases; unmatched junction nucleotides: 9. CDR3 bases: TGTGCCAGCAGAGGACAGGCCCCTGAATCACCCCTCCACTTT. Residues: CASRGQAPESPLHF.

The genes are TRBV4-1 and TRBJ2-4, with D perhaps matching TRBD2 (5 bases). Trimming shortened V by 9 bases and J by 0 bases, and 9 bases separated the two germline ends. The CDR3 contains 13 residues. CDR1 is MGHRA and CDR2 is YSYEKL in the germline V gene. This chain's CDR3 is CASSGLAKNIQYF. In DNA form, the CDR3 reads TGCGCCAGTTCTGGACTAGCCAAAAACATTCAGTACTTC.

The gene calls are TRBV5-3 and TRBJ2-7; 9 nucleotides align to TRBD1. TRBV5-3 is flagged as an ORF with uncertain function. The CDR3 covers 15 residues. Germline trimming cut 4 bases from V and 3 bases from J; bases unmatched to any gene: 8. The CDR3 protein is CARSPRTGAYYEQYF. The CDR3 nucleotides read TGTGCCAGAAGCCCACGGACAGGGGCGTACTACGAGCAGTACTTC.

CDR3 sequence (DNA): TGTGCCAGCAGCTGGGGGGGCCTCGGAGGAGACTACGAGCAGTACTTC. Amino acid sequence: CASSWGGLGGDYEQYF. The V gene is TRBV5-6, the J gene TRBJ2-7, with TRBD2 as a possible D gene (7 bases). Germline V gene sequence: CDR1 SGHDT, CDR2 YYEEEE. The CDR3 has 16 residues. Trimming cost V 3 bases and J 3 bases, with 19 bases left between them.

There are a few counts of this clone. The gene calls are TRBV27 and TRBJ2-2; 10 bases match TRBD1. The V segment lost 1 base and the J segment 6 bases; nucleotides outside the gene matches: 5. Per germline, CDR1 MNHEY and CDR2 SMNVEV (reference sequence). The CDR3 is 16 amino acids. Written as DNA, the CDR3 is TGTGCCAGCAGTTTATTTGGGACAGGGGATGCCGGGGAGCTGTTTTTT. It encodes CASSLFGTGDAGELFF.

CDR3 DNA sequence: TGTGCCAGCAGTGAAAGCACCTACTACGAGCAGTACTTC. Its protein product is CASSESTYYEQYF. The chain combines TRBV6-1 with TRBJ2-7; D unclear. In germline, CDR1 is MNHNS, CDR2 SASEGT. This CDR3 has 13 amino acids. V was clipped by 2 bases and J by 3 bases, with 8 bases between them.

The chain combines TRBV7-3 with TRBJ2-2; D remains unclear. The CDR3 loop spans 14 amino acids. V was cut by 5 bases and J by 6 bases, with 13 bases left in between. Germline V gives CDR1 SGHTA, CDR2 FQGTGA. The DNA of the CDR3 is TGTGCCAGCAGCAGGTTCGCGGAGTCCGGGGAGCTGTTTTTT. Translated: CASSRFAESGELFF.

The V gene is TRBV27, the J gene TRBJ2-1, with 7 bases that match TRBD2. Trimming cost V 2 bases and J 8 bases; bases outside gene matches: 9. The CDR3 extends over 15 amino acids. Per germline, CDR1 MNHEY and CDR2 SMNVEV (reference sequence). CDR3 region: CASSLEWEGLHEQFF. The CDR3 region has the DNA TGTGCCAGCAGTTTAGAGTGGGAGGGCCTGCATGAGCAGTTCTTC.

The chain combines TRBV7-8 with TRBJ2-2, with 7 bases identical to TRBD1. The CDR3 contains 16 residues. Germline V gene data show CDR1 as SGHVS and CDR2 as FQNEAQ. V lost 7 bases to trimming and J lost 4 bases; unmatched junction nucleotides: 12. The CDR3: CASMLPRRQGTGELFF. The CDR3 coding sequence is TGTGCCAGCATGCTGCCCCGAAGACAGGGCACCGGGGAGCTGTTTTTT.